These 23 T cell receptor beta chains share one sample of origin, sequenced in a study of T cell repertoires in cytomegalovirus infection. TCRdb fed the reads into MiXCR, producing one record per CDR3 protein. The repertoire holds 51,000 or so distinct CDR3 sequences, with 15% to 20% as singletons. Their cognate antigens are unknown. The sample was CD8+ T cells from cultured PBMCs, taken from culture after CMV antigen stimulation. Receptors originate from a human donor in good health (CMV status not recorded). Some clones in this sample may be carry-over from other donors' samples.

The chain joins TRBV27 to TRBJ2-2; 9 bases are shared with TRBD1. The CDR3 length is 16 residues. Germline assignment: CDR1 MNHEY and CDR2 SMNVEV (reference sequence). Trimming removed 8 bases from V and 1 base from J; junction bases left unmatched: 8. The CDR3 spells CASSNRQGVNTGELFF. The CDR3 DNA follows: TGTGCCAGCTCCAACCGACAGGGGGTGAACACCGGGGAGCTGTTTTTT.

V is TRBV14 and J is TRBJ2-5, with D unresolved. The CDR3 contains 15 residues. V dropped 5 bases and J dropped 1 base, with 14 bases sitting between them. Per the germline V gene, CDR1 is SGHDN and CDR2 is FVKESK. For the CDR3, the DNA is TGTGCCAGCAGCTCGGTTTTCGGCCCCCAAGAGACCCAGTACTTC. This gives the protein CASSSVFGPQETQYF.

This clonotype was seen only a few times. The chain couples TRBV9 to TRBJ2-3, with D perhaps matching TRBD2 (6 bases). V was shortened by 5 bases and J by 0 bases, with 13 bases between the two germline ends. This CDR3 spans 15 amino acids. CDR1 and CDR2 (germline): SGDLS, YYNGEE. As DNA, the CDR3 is TGTGCCAGCAGTACCTCCGGGACTAGCACAGATACGCAGTATTTT. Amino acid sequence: CASSTSGTSTDTQYF.

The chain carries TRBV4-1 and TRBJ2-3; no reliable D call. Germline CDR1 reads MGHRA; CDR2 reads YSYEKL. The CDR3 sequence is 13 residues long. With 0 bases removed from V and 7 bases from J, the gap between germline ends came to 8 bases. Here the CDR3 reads CASSQDMSYTQYF. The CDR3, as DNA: TGCGCCAGCAGCCAAGACATGAGCTATACGCAGTATTTT.

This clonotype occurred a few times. The CDR3 sequence: CASSRRGKGGYTF. CDR3 coding DNA: TGTGCCAGCAGCCGCAGGGGGAAGGGCGGCTACACCTTC. The rearrangement links TRBV7-6 to TRBJ1-2; the match to TRBD1 covers 7 bases. Germline CDR1 and CDR2: SGHVS and FNYEAQ. This CDR3 is 13 amino acids long. The trim removed 5 bases at V and 8 bases at J, leaving 8 bases unmatched.

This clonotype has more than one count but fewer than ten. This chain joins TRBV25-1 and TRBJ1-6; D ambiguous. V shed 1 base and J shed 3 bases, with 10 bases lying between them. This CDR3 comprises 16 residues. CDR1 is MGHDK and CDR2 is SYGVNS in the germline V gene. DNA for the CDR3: TGTGCCAGCAGTGAATTTGATGTCGACTATAATTCACCCCTCCACTTT. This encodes CASSEFDVDYNSPLHF.

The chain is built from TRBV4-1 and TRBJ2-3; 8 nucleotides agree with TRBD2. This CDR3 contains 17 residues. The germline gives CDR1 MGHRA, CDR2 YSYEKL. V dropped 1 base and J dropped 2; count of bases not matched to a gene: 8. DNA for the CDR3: TGCGCCAGCAGCCAAGGGGTTGCGGGGGGCCCCACAGATACGCAGTATTTT. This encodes CASSQGVAGGPTDTQYF.

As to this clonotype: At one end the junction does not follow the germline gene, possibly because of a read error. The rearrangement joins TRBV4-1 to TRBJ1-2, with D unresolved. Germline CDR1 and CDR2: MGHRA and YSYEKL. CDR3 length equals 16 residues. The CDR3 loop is CTSSPFGMGNNYGYTF. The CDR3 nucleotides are TGCACCAGCAGCCCCTTCGGGATGGGAAATAACTATGGCTACACCTTC.

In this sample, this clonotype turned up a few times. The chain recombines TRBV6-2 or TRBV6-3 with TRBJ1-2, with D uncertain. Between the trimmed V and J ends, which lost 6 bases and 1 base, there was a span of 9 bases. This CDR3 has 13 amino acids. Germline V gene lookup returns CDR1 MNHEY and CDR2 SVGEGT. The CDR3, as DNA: TGTGCCAGCAGAGAAGACGGTAACTATGGCTACACCTTC. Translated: CASREDGNYGYTF.

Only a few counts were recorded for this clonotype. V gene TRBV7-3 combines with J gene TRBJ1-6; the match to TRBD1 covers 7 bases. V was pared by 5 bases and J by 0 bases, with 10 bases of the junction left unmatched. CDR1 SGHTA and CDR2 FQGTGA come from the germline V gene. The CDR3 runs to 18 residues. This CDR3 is CASSPGGGRSSYNSPLHF. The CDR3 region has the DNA TGTGCCAGCAGCCCAGGGGGGGGGCGAAGCTCCTATAATTCACCCCTCCACTTT. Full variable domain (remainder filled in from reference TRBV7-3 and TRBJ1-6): GAGVSQTPSNKVTEKGKYVELRCDPISGHTALYWYRQSLGQGPEFLIYFQGTGAADDSGLPNDRFFAVRPEGSVSTLKIQRTERGDSAVYLCASSPGGGRSSYNSPLHFGNGTRLTVT.

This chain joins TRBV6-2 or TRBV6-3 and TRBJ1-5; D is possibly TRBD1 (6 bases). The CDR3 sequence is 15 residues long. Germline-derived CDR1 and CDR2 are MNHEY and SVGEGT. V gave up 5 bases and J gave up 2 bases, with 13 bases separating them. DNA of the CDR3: TGTGCCAGCAGTGGGGGCAGGGCGCGCAATCAGCCCCAGCATTTT. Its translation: CASSGGRARNQPQHF.

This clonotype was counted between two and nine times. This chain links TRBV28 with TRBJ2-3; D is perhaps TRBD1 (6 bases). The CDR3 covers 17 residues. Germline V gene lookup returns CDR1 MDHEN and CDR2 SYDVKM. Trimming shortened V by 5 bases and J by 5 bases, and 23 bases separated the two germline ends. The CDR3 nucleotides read TGTGCCAGCAGTACCCCCCTAGCAGGGGTTTTGGGAGATACGCAGTATTTT. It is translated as CASSTPLAGVLGDTQYF.

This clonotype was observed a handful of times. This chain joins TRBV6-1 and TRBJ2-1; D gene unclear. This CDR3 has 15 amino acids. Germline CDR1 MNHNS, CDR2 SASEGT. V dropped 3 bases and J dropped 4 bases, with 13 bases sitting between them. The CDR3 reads CASSEARQKYNEQFF. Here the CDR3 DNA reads TGTGCCAGCAGTGAGGCGAGACAAAAATACAATGAGCAGTTCTTC.

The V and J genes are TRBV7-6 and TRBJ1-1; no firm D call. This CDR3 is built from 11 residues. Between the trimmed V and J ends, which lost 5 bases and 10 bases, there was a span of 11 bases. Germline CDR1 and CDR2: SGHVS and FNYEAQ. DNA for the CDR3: TGTGCCAGCAGCGAATTTGTAGGAGCTTTCTTT. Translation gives CASSEFVGAFF. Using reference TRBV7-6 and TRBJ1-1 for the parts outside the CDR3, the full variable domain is GAGVSQSPRYKVTKRGQDVALRCDPISGHVSLYWYRQALGQGPEFLTYFNYEAQQDKSGLPNDRFSAERPEGSISTLTIQRTEQRDSAMYRCASSEFVGAFFGQGTRLTVV.

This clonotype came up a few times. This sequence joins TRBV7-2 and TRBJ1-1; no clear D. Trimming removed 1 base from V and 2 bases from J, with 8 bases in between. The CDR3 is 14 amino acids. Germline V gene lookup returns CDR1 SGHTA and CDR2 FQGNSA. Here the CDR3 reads CASSLGRLNTEAFF. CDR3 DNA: TGTGCCAGCAGCTTAGGGAGACTTAACACTGAAGCTTTCTTT.

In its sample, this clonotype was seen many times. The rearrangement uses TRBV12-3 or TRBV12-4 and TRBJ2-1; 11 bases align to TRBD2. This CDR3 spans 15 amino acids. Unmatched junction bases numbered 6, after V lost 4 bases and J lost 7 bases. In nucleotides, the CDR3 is TGTGCCAGCAGTTCCGTAGCGGGGGGGACGAATGAGCAGTTCTTC. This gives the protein CASSSVAGGTNEQFF.

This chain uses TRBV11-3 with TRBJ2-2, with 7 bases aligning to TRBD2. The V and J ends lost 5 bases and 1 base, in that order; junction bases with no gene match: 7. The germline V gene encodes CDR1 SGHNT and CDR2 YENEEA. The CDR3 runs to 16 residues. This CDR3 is CASSATSGVNTGELFF. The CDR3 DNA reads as TGTGCCAGCAGCGCCACGAGCGGGGTGAACACCGGGGAGCTGTTTTTT.

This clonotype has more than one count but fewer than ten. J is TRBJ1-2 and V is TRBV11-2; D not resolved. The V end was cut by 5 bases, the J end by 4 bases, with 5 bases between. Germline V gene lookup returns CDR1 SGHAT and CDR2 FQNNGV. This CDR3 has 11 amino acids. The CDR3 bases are TGTGCCAGCAGCCGCTCCTATGGCTACACCTTC. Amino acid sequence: CASSRSYGYTF.

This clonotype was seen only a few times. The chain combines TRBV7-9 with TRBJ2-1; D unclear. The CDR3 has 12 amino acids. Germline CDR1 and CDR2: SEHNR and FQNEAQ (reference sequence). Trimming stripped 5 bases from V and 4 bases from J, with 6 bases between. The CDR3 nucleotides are TGTGCCAGCAGCCCAGGTTACAATGAGCAGTTCTTC. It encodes CASSPGYNEQFF.

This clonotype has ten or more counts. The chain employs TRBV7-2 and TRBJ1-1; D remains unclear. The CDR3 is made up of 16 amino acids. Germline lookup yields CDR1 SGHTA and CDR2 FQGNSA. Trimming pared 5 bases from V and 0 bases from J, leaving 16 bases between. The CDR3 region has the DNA TGTGCCAGCAGCCTCCAATTGACGGTAATGAACACTGAAGCTTTCTTT. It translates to CASSLQLTVMNTEAFF.

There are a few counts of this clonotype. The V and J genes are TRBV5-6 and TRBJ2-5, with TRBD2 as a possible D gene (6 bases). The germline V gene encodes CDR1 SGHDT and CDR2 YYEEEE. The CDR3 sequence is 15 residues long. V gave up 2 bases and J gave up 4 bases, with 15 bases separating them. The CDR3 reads CASSFLGGPPETQYF. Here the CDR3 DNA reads TGTGCCAGCAGCTTTCTGGGGGGTCCCCCAGAGACCCAGTACTTC.

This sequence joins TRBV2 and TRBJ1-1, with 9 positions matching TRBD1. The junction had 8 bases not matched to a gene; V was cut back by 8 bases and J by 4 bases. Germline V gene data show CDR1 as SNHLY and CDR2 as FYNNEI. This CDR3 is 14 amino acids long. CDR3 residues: CASPPRDRATEAFF. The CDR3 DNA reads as TGTGCCAGCCCTCCAAGGGACAGGGCCACTGAAGCTTTCTTT.

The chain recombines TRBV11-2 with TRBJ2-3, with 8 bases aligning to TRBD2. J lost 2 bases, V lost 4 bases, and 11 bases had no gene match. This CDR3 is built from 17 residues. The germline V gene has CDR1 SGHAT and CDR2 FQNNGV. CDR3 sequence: CASSSHGGALNTDTQYF. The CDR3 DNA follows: TGTGCCAGCAGCTCCCACGGGGGGGCTCTAAACACAGATACGCAGTATTTT.